The rows below give T cell receptor beta chains drawn from one sample of a study of T cell responses to AZD1222 COVID-19 vaccine. Here immunoSEQ multiplex PCR was the method, and the copy in TCRdb shows in-frame clones only, minus some. This table has roughly 69,000 clones, 80% appearing once. Sequences were derived from peripheral blood, sampled 28 days after the second AZD1222 dose. The receptors come from an adult who received the AZD1222 COVID-19 vaccine. Both conserved end residues are part of each CDR3. D genes are given only for firm matches.

11,TRBJ2-5,-,TRBV7-8,CASSSKETQYF,TGTGCCAGCAGCTCTAAAGAGACCCAGTACTTC
13,TRBJ2-7,-,TRBV19,CASSIAGGRQQYF,TGTGCCAGTAGTATAGCGGGGGGCCGACAGCAGTACTTC
15,TRBJ1-2,-,TRBV19,CASSIAAGRNYGYTF,TGTGCCAGTAGTATAGCGGCAGGGAGAAACTATGGCTACACCTTC
13,TRBJ1-6,-,TRBV30,CAWTDSYNSPLHF,TGTGCCTGGACAGACTCTTATAATTCACCCCTCCACTTT
16,TRBJ1-6,-,TRBV7-8,CASSLFRDPYNSPLHF,TGTGCCAGCAGCTTGTTTAGGGACCCCTATAATTCACCCCTCCACTTT
16,TRBJ1-5,TRBD1,TRBV6-6,CASSTSGGYSNEPQHF,TGTGCCAGCAGTACGTCAGGGGGGTATAGCAACGAGCCCCAGCATTTT
15,TRBJ1-5,-,TRBV7-2,CASSLLGASNQPQHF,TGTGCCAGCAGCTTATTGGGGGCCAGCAATCAGCCCCAGCATTTT
13,TRBJ2-7,-,TRBV10-1,CASSESDSYEQYF,TGCGCCAGCAGTGAGTCGGACAGTTATGAGCAGTACTTC
15,TRBJ2-5,TRBD2,TRBV5-4,CASSLVGLAGETQYF,TGTGCCAGCAGCTTGGTGGGACTAGCGGGTGAGACCCAGTACTTC
11,TRBJ2-7,-,TRBV5-6,CASSLSLEQYF,TGTGCCAGCAGCTTGTCGCTCGAGCAGTACTTC
16,TRBJ2-7,TRBD1,TRBV5-4,CASSPPGQGSYYEQYF,TGTGCCAGCAGCCCGCCGGGACAGGGGAGTTACTACGAGCAGTACTTC
13,TRBJ1-1,-,TRBV6-4,CASSRTGNTEAFF,TGTGCCAGCAGTAGGACGGGGAACACTGAAGCTTTCTTT
16,TRBJ2-5,TRBD2,TRBV28,CASSFTRLAGGETQYF,TGTGCCAGCAGTTTTACCCGACTGGCGGGGGGGGAGACCCAGTACTTC
13,TRBJ2-2,-,TRBV6-5,CASSYLGPGELFF,TGTGCCAGCAGTTATTTAGGACCCGGGGAGCTGTTTTTT
15,TRBJ2-5,TRBD2,TRBV23-1,CASSPEGGSQETQYF,TGCGCCAGCAGTCCCGAGGGAGGGTCTCAAGAGACCCAGTACTTC
11,TRBJ2-1,-,TRBV10-3,CAISKEDEQFF,TGTGCCATCAGTAAAGAGGATGAGCAGTTCTTC
13,TRBJ2-5,-,TRBV2,CASRPSSQETQYF,TGTGCCAGCAGGCCAAGTTCCCAAGAGACCCAGTACTTC
14,TRBJ2-7,TRBD2,TRBV6-1,CASSESRLAGEQYF,TGTGCCAGCAGTGAATCAAGACTAGCTGGCGAGCAGTACTTC
13,TRBJ2-7,-,TRBV25-1,CASRQGQSYEQYF,TGTGCCAGCAGACAGGGTCAATCCTACGAGCAGTACTTC
17,TRBJ2-5,TRBD2,TRBV5-4,CASSHTLLAGGRETQYF,TGTGCCAGCAGCCATACTCTCCTAGCGGGGGGGCGAGAGACCCAGTACTTC
14,TRBJ1-2,TRBD1,TRBV10-3,CAISGQGGDYGYTF,TGTGCCATCAGTGGACAGGGAGGGGACTATGGCTACACCTTC